This T cell receptor beta chain is from a study of cytomegalovirus exposure and HLA in healthy donors. A remark on this clone: Its antigen is undetermined.

The CDR3 extends over 16 amino acids. Trimming removed 4 bases from V and 0 bases from J, with 10 bases in between. The germline gives CDR1 LNHDA, CDR2 SQIVND (reference sequence). Study-level results: Compared with the approximately 680-donor mean, an Asian-associated ancestry cluster reportedly had fewer N-insertions, according to a later analysis. What TCR beta sequences reportedly achieved was accurate prediction of HLA-A and HLA-B alleles in most subjects. Donors were assumed by presence/absence analyses to have roughly uniform sequencing depth. Judged likely to be a sequencing artifact was a cluster of highly shared sequence variants.

It was with 60 Vbeta and 13 Jbeta primers that the PCR ran. Generated by immunoSEQ multiplex PCR, the TCRdb table keeps only in-frame clones and is missing some. This sample has 200,000 or so clones, with more than 70% found just once. Sequencing used PBMCs. This TCR was sampled from a boy between 10 and 17 years old in good health and CMV-seronegative. The rearrangement links TRBV19 to TRBJ1-6; D remains unclear. The CDR3 reads CASSKTKSSYNSPLHF. The CDR3 nucleotides are TGTGCCAGTAGTAAGACAAAAAGCTCCTATAATTCACCCCTCCACTTT.